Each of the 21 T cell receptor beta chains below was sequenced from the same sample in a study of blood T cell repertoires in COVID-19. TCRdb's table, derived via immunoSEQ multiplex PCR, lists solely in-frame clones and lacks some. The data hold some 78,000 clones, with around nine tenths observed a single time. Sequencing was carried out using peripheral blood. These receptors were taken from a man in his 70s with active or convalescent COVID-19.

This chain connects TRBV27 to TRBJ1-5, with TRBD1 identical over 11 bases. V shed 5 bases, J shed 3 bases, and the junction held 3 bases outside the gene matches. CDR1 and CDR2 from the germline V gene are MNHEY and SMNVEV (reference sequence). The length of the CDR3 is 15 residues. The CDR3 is CASSGQGALNQPQHF. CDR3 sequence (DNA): TGTGCCAGCAGTGGACAGGGGGCACTCAATCAGCCCCAGCATTTT.

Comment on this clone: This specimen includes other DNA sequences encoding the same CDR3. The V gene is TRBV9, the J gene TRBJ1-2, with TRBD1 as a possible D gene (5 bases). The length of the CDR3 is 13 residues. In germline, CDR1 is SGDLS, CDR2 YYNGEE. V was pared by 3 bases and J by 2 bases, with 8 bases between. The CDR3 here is CASSAGENYGYTF. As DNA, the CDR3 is TGTGCCAGCAGCGCGGGGGAGAACTATGGCTACACCTTC.

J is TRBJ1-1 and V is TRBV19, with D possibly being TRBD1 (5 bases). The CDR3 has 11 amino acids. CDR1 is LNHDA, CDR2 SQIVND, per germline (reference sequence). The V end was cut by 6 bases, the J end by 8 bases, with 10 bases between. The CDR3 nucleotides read TGTGCCAGTAGGACGGGACTCGAAGCTTTCTTT. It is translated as CASRTGLEAFF.

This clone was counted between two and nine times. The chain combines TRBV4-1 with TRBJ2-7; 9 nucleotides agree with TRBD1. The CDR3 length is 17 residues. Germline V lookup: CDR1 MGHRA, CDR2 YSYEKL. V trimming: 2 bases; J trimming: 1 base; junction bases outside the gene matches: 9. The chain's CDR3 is CASSQIRSGTGSYEQYF. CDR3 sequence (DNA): TGCGCCAGCAGCCAAATAAGATCCGGGACAGGGTCCTACGAGCAGTACTTC.

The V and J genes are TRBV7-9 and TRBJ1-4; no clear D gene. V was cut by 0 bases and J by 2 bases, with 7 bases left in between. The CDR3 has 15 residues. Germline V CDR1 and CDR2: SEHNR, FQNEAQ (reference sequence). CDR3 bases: TGTGCCAGCAGCTTAGCTCTTCAGACTAATGAAAAACTGTTTTTT. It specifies CASSLALQTNEKLFF.

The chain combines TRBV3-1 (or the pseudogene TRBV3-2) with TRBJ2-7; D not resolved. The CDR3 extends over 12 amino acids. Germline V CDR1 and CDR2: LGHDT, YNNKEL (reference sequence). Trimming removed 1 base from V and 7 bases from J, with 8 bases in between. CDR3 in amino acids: CASSQVGLEQYF. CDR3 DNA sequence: TGTGCCAGCAGCCAAGTCGGGTTAGAGCAGTACTTC.

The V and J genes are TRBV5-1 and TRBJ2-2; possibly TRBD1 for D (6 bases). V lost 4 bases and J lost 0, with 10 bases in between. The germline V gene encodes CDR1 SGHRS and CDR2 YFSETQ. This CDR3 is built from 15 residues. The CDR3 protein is CASSRDRPNTGELFF. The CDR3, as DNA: TGCGCCAGCAGCAGAGACAGGCCGAACACCGGGGAGCTGTTTTTT.

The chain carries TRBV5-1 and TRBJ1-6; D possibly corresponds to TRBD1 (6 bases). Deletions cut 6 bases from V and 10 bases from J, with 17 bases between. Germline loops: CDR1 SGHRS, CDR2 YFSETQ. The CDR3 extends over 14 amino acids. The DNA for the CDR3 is TGCGCCAGCACCCTGGACAGTAGTGACTCACCCCTCCACTTT. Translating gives CASTLDSSDSPLHF.

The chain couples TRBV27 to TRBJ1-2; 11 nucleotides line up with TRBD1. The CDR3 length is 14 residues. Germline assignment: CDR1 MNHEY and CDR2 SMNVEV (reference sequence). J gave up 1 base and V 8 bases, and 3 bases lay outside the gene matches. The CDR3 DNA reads TGTGCCAGCTATGGGACAGGGGGTAACTATGGCTACACCTTC. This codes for CASYGTGGNYGYTF.

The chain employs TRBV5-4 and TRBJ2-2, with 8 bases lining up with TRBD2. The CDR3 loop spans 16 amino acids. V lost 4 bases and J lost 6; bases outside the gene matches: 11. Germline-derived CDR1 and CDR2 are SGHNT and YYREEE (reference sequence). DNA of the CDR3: TGTGCCAGCAGCCCCGGGAGGGGGGAAACGCCCGGGGAGCTGTTTTTT. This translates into CASSPGRGETPGELFF. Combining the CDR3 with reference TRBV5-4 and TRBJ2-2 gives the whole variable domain ETGVTQSPTHLIKTRGQQVTLRCSSQSGHNTVSWYQQALGQGPQFIFQYYREEENGRGNFPPRFSGLQFPNYSSELNVNALELDDSALYLCASSPGRGETPGELFFGEGSRLTVL.

In DNA, the CDR3 is TGTGCCAGTCTTCCGGGGGGCGCGTACTATGGCTACACCTTC. Encoded protein: CASLPGGAYYGYTF. This chain links TRBV19 with TRBJ1-2, with D tentatively TRBD1 (6 bases). The ends were cut back, 8 bases at V and 3 bases at J, with 16 bases in the middle. Germline CDR1 and CDR2: LNHDA and SQIVND (reference sequence). The CDR3 has 14 residues. The full variable domain, completed using reference TRBV19 and TRBJ1-2, is DGGITQSPKYLFRKEGQNVTLSCEQNLNHDAMYWYRQDPGQGLRLIYYSQIVNDFQKGDIAEGYSVSREKKESFPLTVTSAQKNPTAFYLCASLPGGAYYGYTFGSGTRLTVV.

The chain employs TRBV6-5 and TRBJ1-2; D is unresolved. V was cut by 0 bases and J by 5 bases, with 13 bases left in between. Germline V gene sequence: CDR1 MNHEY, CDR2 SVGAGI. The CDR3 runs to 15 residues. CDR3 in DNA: TGTGCCAGCAGTTACTCGACGGGTGAAGTTTATGGCTACACCTTC. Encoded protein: CASSYSTGEVYGYTF.

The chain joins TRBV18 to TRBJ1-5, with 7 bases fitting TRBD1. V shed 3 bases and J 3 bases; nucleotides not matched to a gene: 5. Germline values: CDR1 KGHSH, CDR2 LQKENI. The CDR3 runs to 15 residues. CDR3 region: CASSPYTGDNQPQHF. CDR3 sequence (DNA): TGTGCCAGCTCACCCTATACAGGGGACAATCAGCCCCAGCATTTT.

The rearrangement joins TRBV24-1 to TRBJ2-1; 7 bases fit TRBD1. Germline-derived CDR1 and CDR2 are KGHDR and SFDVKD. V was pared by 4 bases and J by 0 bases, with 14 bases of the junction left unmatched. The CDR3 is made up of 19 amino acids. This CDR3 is CATSDEAPTTGSSYNEQFF. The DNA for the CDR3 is TGTGCCACCAGTGACGAGGCCCCAACGACAGGGAGCTCCTACAATGAGCAGTTCTTC.

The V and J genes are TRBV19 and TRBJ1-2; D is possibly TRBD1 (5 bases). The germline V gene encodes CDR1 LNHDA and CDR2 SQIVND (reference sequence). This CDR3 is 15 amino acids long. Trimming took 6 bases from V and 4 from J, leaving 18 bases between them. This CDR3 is CASRPGPGGGYGYTF. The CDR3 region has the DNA TGTGCCAGTAGACCGGGGCCGGGCGGGGGCTATGGCTACACCTTC.

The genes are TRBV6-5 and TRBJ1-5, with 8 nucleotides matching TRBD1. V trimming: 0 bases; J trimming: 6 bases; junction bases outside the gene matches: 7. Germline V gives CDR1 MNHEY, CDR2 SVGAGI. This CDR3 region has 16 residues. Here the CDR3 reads CASSYSGAGGSQPQHF. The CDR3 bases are TGTGCCAGCAGTTACTCGGGCGCAGGGGGCAGTCAGCCCCAGCATTTT.

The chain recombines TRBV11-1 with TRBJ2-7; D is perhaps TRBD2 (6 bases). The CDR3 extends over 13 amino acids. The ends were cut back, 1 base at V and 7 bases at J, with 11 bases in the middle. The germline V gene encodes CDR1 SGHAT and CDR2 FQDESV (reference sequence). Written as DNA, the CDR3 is TGTGCCAGCAGCTTAGTAAAGGAGGGTGAGCAGTACTTC. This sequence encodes CASSLVKEGEQYF. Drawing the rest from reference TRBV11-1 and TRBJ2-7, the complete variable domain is EAEVAQSPRYKITEKSQAVAFWCDPISGHATLYWYRQILGQGPELLVQFQDESVVDDSQLPKDRFSAERLKGVDSTLKIQPAELGDSAMYLCASSLVKEGEQYFGPGTRLTVT.

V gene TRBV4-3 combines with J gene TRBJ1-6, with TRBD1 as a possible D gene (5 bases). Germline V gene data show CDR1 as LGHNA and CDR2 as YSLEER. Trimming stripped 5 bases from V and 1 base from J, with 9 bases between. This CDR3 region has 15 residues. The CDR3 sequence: CASSGAWSYNSPLHF. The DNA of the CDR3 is TGCGCCAGCAGCGGGGCCTGGTCCTATAATTCACCCCTCCACTTT.

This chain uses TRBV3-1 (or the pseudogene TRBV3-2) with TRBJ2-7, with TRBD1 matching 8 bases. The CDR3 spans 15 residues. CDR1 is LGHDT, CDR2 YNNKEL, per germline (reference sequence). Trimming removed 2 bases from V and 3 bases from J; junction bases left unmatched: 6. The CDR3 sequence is CASSQSGQANYEQYF. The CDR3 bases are TGTGCCAGCAGCCAATCGGGACAGGCGAACTACGAGCAGTACTTC.

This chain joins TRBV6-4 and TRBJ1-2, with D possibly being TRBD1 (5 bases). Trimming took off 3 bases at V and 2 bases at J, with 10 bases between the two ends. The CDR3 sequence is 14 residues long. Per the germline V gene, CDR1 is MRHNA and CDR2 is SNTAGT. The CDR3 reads CASSERGPNYGYTF. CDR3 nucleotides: TGTGCCAGCAGTGAAAGGGGTCCAAACTATGGCTACACCTTC.

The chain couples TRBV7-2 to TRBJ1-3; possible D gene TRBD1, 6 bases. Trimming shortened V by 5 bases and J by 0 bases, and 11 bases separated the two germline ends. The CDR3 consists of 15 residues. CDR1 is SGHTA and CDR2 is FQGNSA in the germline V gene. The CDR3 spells CASSRGQTSGNTIYF. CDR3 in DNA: TGTGCCAGCAGCCGTGGACAGACCTCTGGAAACACCATATATTTT.